A selection of T cell receptor beta chains follows, all from one sample in a study of shared clonotypes between healthy human individuals. Here immunoSEQ multiplex PCR was the method, and the copy in TCRdb shows in-frame clones only, minus some. Of some 1,100,000 clones listed, approximately 78% are singletons. Material for sequencing was memory CD4+ T cells from PBMCs. All receptors derive from a man aged 18 to 29 in good health. Some clones in this sample may be carry-over from other donors' samples. The CDR3 runs from the conserved cysteine through the conserved F or W.

>TRBV30|TRBJ2-3
CAWSVTDTQYF
>TRBV7-2|TRBJ2-1
CASSLGLAVSYNEQFF
>TRBV5-1|TRBJ2-7
CASSFTGGSYEQYF
>TRBV18|TRBJ2-1
CASSPLARGPLNEQFF
>TRBV5-6|TRBJ2-5
CASRSQETQYF
>TRBV30|TRBJ2-1
CAWRALGGGDEQFF
>TRBV5-1|TRBJ1-1
CASSLGGDTEAFF
>TRBV11-2|TRBJ2-3
CASSLAPPRDADTQYF
>TRBV7-6|TRBJ2-5
CASSETGEGETQYF
>TRBV27|TRBJ2-1
CASTWGTSGIIPFF
>TRBV18|TRBJ2-7
CASSLQRADLYEQYF
>TRBV5-1|TRBJ2-2
CASSLMTSGSAYEAGELFF
>TRBV6-1|TRBJ1-2
CASTVFNYGYTF
>TRBV27|TRBJ1-1
CASSLGGSLAMNTEAFF
>TRBV2|.
CASSVLAGVGEQYF
>TRBV7-2|TRBJ2-2
CASSFPGQGNPGELFF
>TRBV21-1|TRBJ1-5
CASSKALGNERPQHF
>TRBV5-6|TRBJ2-1
CASSAHLLAGPLGGNEQFF
>TRBV13|TRBJ1-5
CASSPWTNQPQHF
>TRBV11-2|TRBJ2-7
CASSLGIRYEQYF
>TRBV2|TRBJ1-1
CASSGWGRATEAFF
>TRBV6-1|TRBJ2-1
CASSASDRAGGPNEQFF
>TRBV2|TRBJ1-5
CASKRDSNQPQHF
>TRBV6-1|TRBJ1-2
CASSSRQPANYGYTF
>TRBV6-6|TRBJ2-7
CASSPVWASSYEQYF
>TRBV11-3|TRBJ2-7
CASSKAHGEYEQYF
>TRBV29-1|TRBJ2-3
CSVEGGRGADTQYF
>TRBV15|TRBJ1-5
CATSRRTDSNQPQHF
>TRBV28|TRBJ2-5
CASRGLRRDETQYF
>TRBV9|TRBJ2-2
CASSVIPGDTGELFF
>TRBV6-5|TRBJ1-1
CASSYSSGARVTEAFF
>TRBV4-2|TRBJ2-7
CASSQESGTMRGEQYF
>TRBV7-9|TRBJ1-3
CASSRAGTNVGNTIYF
>TRBV28|TRBJ2-1
CASKTPRARTYNEQFF
>TRBV7-2|TRBJ2-7
CASSPRLAYEQYF
>TRBV27|TRBJ2-2
CASSFVGEATGELFF
>TRBV2|TRBJ1-1
CASSGGAGRGTEAFF
>TRBV20-1|TRBJ1-2
CSERGGAGYTF
>TRBV11-3|TRBJ1-1
CASSFQGDTEAFF
>TRBV29-1|TRBJ2-3
CSVARLGLAGFVTDTQYF
>TRBV2|TRBJ1-2
CASCRSPENYGYTF
>TRBV5-6|TRBJ2-1
CASRGTSLGSEQFF